This TCR beta chain stems from a study of T cell responses to AZD1222 COVID-19 vaccine (dated by TCRdb to the early 2020s). As for the study more broadly: AZD1222 recipients whose second dose came at about 4 weeks and those whose second dose came at about 12 weeks were combined into one group, since spike-specific TCR depth and breadth did not differ between the two schedules. A total of just over 230 trial participants underwent TCR sequencing, of whom more than 200 had received two doses of AZD1222 and around 26 had received two doses of the MenACWY control vaccine. Trial participants were enrolled into age subgroups of 18-55, 56-69 and 70-plus years, which contained around 140, 26 and 57 TCR-sequenced participants, respectively. Broader findings and caveats from the paper: In the small 56-69-year group, the increase in depth fell short of significance, most likely because of low power. Conclusions about previously exposed vaccinees are limited because only six or seven AZD1222 recipients were SARS-CoV-2 seropositive at baseline. Vaccine-associated CD4 TCRs spanned the whole spike protein, with dominant responses in regions 160-218 and 743-854. Participants were mostly white British, with more females than males. The authors suggested clonal diversity may have been underestimated. Reportedly, almost half of the unique spike-specific TCRs recognized epitopes lying outside the regions that are mutated in the B.1.351 and B.1.1.7 variants. No day 14 peak-response samples were available, so repertoires were characterized only after the peak T cell response. Spike-specific TCR breadth and depth rose significantly after two AZD1222 doses compared with day 0 and with MenACWY recipients.

The CDR3 regions of human TCRbeta chains were analyzed by immunosequencing. In the authors' own workflow: TCRs in the repertoires were compared against a reference library of SARS-CoV-2-specific TCRs that had been generated with the MIRA antigen-specificity platform. Breadth was defined as the fraction of unique TCRs that were SARS-CoV-2-associated, and depth was defined as the fraction of total T cells that were SARS-CoV-2-associated. Using the MIRA data, every spike-specific TCR was mapped to the spike region that the TCR reacted to and assigned to either a CD4 or a CD8 class. Log10-transformed breadth and depth values were compared by one-way ANOVA with Sidak's multiple comparisons tests. The table was pulled from immuneACCESS by TCRdb, which kept in-frame rearrangements only. Such tables lose some clones; where checked, under half of the loss comes from unresolved V genes, and the rest has no known cause. From that table come the V and J calls and clone size; the DNA was used to work out D and trimming. This sample gives some 120,000 clones in total; roughly 90% of them show up just once. The ten biggest clones cover nearly 4.5% of the sample.

Details on this clone: Its cognate antigen has yet to be identified. No per-base quality is available; no much larger clone lies one base away.

In light of the paper, this sample's time point label describes: baseline before first vaccination. Vaccinee samples came from UK trials COV001 and COV002, including a single-blind randomized controlled phase 2/3 trial of AZD1222 (ChAdOx1 nCoV-19) in healthy adults. For TCRbeta chain sequencing, PBMC samples from trial participants were taken at day 0 and at day 28 after the second dose. Reading from cysteine to phenylalanine, the CDR3 counts 14 amino acids. Only the CDR3 DNA stays, 42 bases, in frame from base 1. Relative to germline, V is 1 base shorter and J is 3 bases shorter, with 7 bases between their ends. Reading the germline V gene gives CDR1 MNHNS and CDR2 SASEGT.

The receptor's source is an adult in good health. The sequence is built from TRBV6-1 and TRBJ2-1; TRBD1 could be the D gene, as 5 bases match. The sample in question was peripheral blood, obtained on day 0 of AZD1222 vaccination. The sequence in DNA is TGTGCCAGCAGTGAAGTAGGGGTCTACAATGAGCAGTTCTTC. It translates as CASSEVGVYNEQFF.